These T cell receptor beta chains were read from a single sample in a study of blood T cell repertoires in COVID-19. The method was immunoSEQ multiplex PCR; TCRdb's version includes in-frame clones alone and lacks a portion of them. This sample carries 150,000 to 200,000 clones, under 85% of them seen once, and the ten largest clones take around 2.8%. The sequenced sample consisted of peripheral blood. The receptors here all came from a man between 65 and 79 years old with acute or convalescent COVID-19. The CDR3 runs from the conserved cysteine through the conserved F or W. A D gene is named only where the DNA matches it firmly. Not all rows give a size; the values are once, few, many and, for expanded clones, a class.

v_call,cdr3_length,clone_size,d_call,j_call,cdr3_aa,cdr3_nt
TRBV14,16,.,.,TRBJ2-1,CASSQDSGSAYNEQFF,TGTGCCAGCAGCCAAGATTCGGGGTCGGCCTACAATGAGCAGTTCTTC
TRBV28,14,.,TRBD1,TRBJ1-1,CASSFSGGFTEAFF,TGTGCCAGCAGTTTTTCAGGGGGTTTCACTGAAGCTTTCTTT
TRBV19,15,once,TRBD2,TRBJ2-7,CASSYKREFPYEQYF,TGTGCCAGTAGTTACAAGCGGGAGTTTCCTTACGAGCAGTACTTC
TRBV6-5,13,.,.,TRBJ1-2,CASSYTGTRGYTF,TGTGCCAGCAGTTACACCGGGACAAGGGGCTACACCTTC
TRBV19,16,.,TRBD2,TRBJ2-7,CASSATSGRPPYEQYF,TGTGCCAGTAGTGCGACTAGCGGAAGGCCCCCCTACGAGCAGTACTTC
TRBV4-1,14,.,TRBD2,TRBJ2-7,CASSSVAGAYEQYF,TGCGCCAGCAGCTCCGTTGCGGGGGCCTACGAGCAGTACTTC
TRBV4-3,15,.,TRBD2,TRBJ2-1,CASSQGLAGVDEQFF,TGCGCCAGCAGCCAGGGACTAGCGGGAGTTGATGAGCAGTTCTTC
TRBV5-5,13,few,TRBD1,TRBJ1-2,CASSPTGDYGYTF,TGTGCCAGCAGCCCAACAGGGGACTATGGCTACACCTTC
TRBV7-9,15,once,.,TRBJ2-5,CASSRTSSRVETQYF,TGTGCCAGCAGCCGAACGTCCTCTCGGGTGGAGACCCAGTACTTC
TRBV28,13,.,TRBD1,TRBJ1-3,CASSRQGEDTIYF,TGTGCCAGCAGTCGACAGGGGGAGGACACCATATATTTT
TRBV3-1/TRBV3-2,15,.,.,TRBJ1-5,CASSQVPSGNQPQHF,TGTGCCAGCAGCCAAGTACCCTCAGGCAATCAGCCCCAGCATTTT
TRBV5-1,12,.,.,TRBJ2-3,CASRGGLDTQYF,TGCGCCAGCAGGGGGGGACTAGATACGCAGTATTTT
TRBV3-1/TRBV3-2,14,many,TRBD1,TRBJ2-7,CASSQAQGVYEQYF,TGTGCCAGCAGCCAAGCCCAGGGGGTCTACGAGCAGTACTTC
TRBV12-3/TRBV12-4,13,few,TRBD2,TRBJ2-7,CASSKREGHEQYF,TGTGCCAGCAGTAAGCGGGAGGGCCACGAGCAGTACTTC
TRBV23-1,11,.,TRBD1,TRBJ1-4,CADDRAEKLFF,TGCGCCGACGACAGGGCTGAAAAACTGTTTTTT
TRBV5-1,16,.,TRBD1,TRBJ1-1,CASKGGTGGAGTEAFF,TGCGCCAGCAAGGGTGGGACAGGGGGCGCGGGCACTGAAGCTTTCTTT
TRBV7-9,14,.,.,TRBJ2-7,CASSIGQTSYEQYF,TGTGCCAGCAGTATTGGACAGACCTCCTACGAGCAGTACTTC
TRBV9,14,.,.,TRBJ1-1,CASSPDWPNTEAFF,TGTGCCAGCAGCCCGGACTGGCCGAACACTGAAGCTTTCTTT
TRBV28,14,many,.,TRBJ1-5,CASSLGYGNQPQHF,TGTGCCAGCAGCCTTGGGTACGGGAATCAGCCCCAGCATTTT
TRBV28,14,.,.,TRBJ2-7,CASRIDINSYEQYF,TGTGCCAGCAGAATCGACATTAACTCCTACGAGCAGTACTTC
TRBV5-1,13,.,TRBD2,TRBJ2-4,CASSPGLAGGRYF,TGCGCCAGCAGCCCGGGACTAGCGGGGGGACGGTACTTC
TRBV20-1,13,.,.,TRBJ1-2,CSASIQGNYGYTF,TGCAGTGCTAGTATTCAGGGAAATTATGGCTACACCTTC